The 27 T cell receptor beta chains in this list originate from one sample, sequenced in a study of T cell responses to AZD1222 COVID-19 vaccine. Some clones are missing from TCRdb's copy, which holds only in-frame ones; the method was immunoSEQ multiplex PCR. The sample has approximately 100,000 clones; 90% are singletons. Sequencing was performed on peripheral blood, taken on day 0 of AZD1222 vaccination. These receptors all stem from an adult in good health.

This chain joins TRBV30 and TRBJ1-1; no firm D call. Trimming took off 0 bases at V and 3 bases at J, with 2 bases between the two ends. This CDR3 is built from 11 residues. Germline V gene lookup returns CDR1 GTSNPN and CDR2 SVGIG (reference sequence). The DNA for the CDR3 is TGTGCCTGGAGTGTGGACACTGAAGCTTTCTTT. Protein sequence: CAWSVDTEAFF.

The rearrangement joins TRBV3-1 (or the pseudogene TRBV3-2) to TRBJ1-2; 9 bases map to TRBD1. The CDR3 contains 15 residues. Germline CDR1 and CDR2: LGHDT and YNNKEL (reference sequence). Trimming removed 3 bases from V and 7 bases from J; junction bases left unmatched: 9. The CDR3 DNA sequence: TGTGCCAGCAGCCACCTTGGACAGGGGAGAGGTGGCTACACCTTC. The encoded protein is CASSHLGQGRGGYTF.

The V call is TRBV9, the J call TRBJ1-5; no clear D gene. The CDR3 extends over 15 amino acids. V was pared by 1 base and J by 6 bases, with 14 bases between. CDR1 and CDR2 (germline): SGDLS, YYNGEE. CDR3 DNA: TGTGCCAGCAGCGTATACTCGGATATAGGTCAGCCCCAGCATTTT. Its protein is CASSVYSDIGQPQHF.

In its sample, this clone was seen once. One junction end does not reproduce the germline sequence, and a read error may be involved. This chain connects TRBV12-3 or TRBV12-4 to TRBJ2-2; D is unclear. The CDR3 contains 12 residues. CDR3 sequence (DNA): TGTGCCAGCAGATTAGAGTCCGGGGAGCTGTTTTTT. Translating gives CASRLESGELFF.

The chain links TRBV2 to TRBJ1-2, with 8 nucleotides matching TRBD1. V was pared by 6 bases and J by 4 bases, with 4 bases of the junction left unmatched. CDR1 is SNHLY, CDR2 FYNNEI, per germline. The CDR3 runs 13 residues. CDR3 region: CASRGTGIYGYTF. The CDR3 nucleotides are TGTGCCAGCAGAGGGACAGGCATCTATGGCTACACCTTC.

This sequence joins TRBV7-9 and TRBJ2-7; 9 bases fit TRBD1. From germline, CDR1 is SEHNR and CDR2 FQNEAQ (reference sequence). The CDR3 is 15 residues long. The V gene end was trimmed by 5 bases and the J gene end by 3 bases; junction bases not matched to a gene: 8. The CDR3 DNA reads as TGTGCCAGCAGCCCACAGGGGGCGCGATTCTACGAGCAGTACTTC. This encodes CASSPQGARFYEQYF.

The rearrangement joins TRBV24-1 to TRBJ2-3, with a possible D match to TRBD2 (5 bases). The ends were cut back, 4 bases at V and 6 bases at J, with 10 bases in the middle. Germline V gene sequence: CDR1 KGHDR, CDR2 SFDVKD. The CDR3 extends over 13 amino acids. CDR3 residues: CATSDSWRDTQYF. The CDR3 DNA reads as TGTGCCACCAGTGACAGTTGGAGGGATACGCAGTATTTT.

With respect to this clone: With a much larger clone just one base away, this may be a read error. This chain joins TRBV3-1 (or the pseudogene TRBV3-2) and TRBJ1-6; D gene unclear. Germline V gene data show CDR1 as LGHDT and CDR2 as YNNKEL (reference sequence). V shed 3 bases and J shed 6 bases, with 6 bases lying between them. The CDR3 spans 13 residues. CDR3 residues: CASSQNTNSPLHF. CDR3 DNA sequence: TGTGCCAGCAGCCAGAACACTAATTCACCCCTCCACTTT.

The chain is built from TRBV7-8 and TRBJ1-5; D perhaps matches TRBD1 (5 bases). The CDR3 loop spans 17 amino acids. V was pared by 5 bases and J by 2 bases, with 19 bases between. Germline lookup yields CDR1 SGHVS and CDR2 FQNEAQ. The CDR3 is CASSLNGAEGRNQPQHF. As DNA, the CDR3 is TGTGCCAGCAGCCTTAACGGGGCAGAAGGTCGCAATCAGCCCCAGCATTTT.

The V gene is TRBV3-1 (or the pseudogene TRBV3-2), the J gene TRBJ1-3, with D possibly TRBD1 on 5 matching bases. Germline assignment: CDR1 LGHDT and CDR2 YNNKEL (reference sequence). V was clipped by 1 base and J by 2 bases, with 18 bases between them. The CDR3 length is 18 residues. CDR3 in DNA: TGTGCCAGCAGCCAAGGCAGCGGACACCGAGAGGCTGGAAACACCATATATTTT. Its protein is CASSQGSGHREAGNTIYF.

This chain uses TRBV28 with TRBJ1-2, with D possibly TRBD1 on 6 matching bases. Germline V gene data show CDR1 as MDHEN and CDR2 as SYDVKM. CDR3 length: 15 residues. The ends were cut back, 1 base at V and 7 bases at J, with 16 bases in the middle. This CDR3 is CASSLSARGTAGYTF. The CDR3 DNA sequence: TGTGCCAGCAGTTTATCTGCTAGGGGGACCGCTGGCTACACCTTC.

This chain uses TRBV6-4 with TRBJ2-3; 9 nucleotides agree with TRBD2. The junction had 2 bases not matched to a gene; V was cut back by 3 bases and J by 1 base. The CDR3 has 15 residues. Germline V CDR1 and CDR2: MRHNA, SNTAGT. The CDR3 protein is CASSETSGGTDTQYF. CDR3 nucleotide sequence: TGTGCCAGCAGTGAGACTAGCGGCGGCACAGATACGCAGTATTTT.

The rearrangement joins TRBV2 to TRBJ2-1, with TRBD2 identical over 14 bases. CDR1 is SNHLY and CDR2 is FYNNEI in the germline V gene. This CDR3 is 15 amino acids long. The J segment lost 5 bases and the V segment lost 9 bases, leaving 6 bases of the junction unmatched. The CDR3 loop is CASRTSGGTHNEQFF. CDR3 bases: TGTGCCAGTAGGACTAGCGGGGGGACCCACAATGAGCAGTTCTTC.

The chain carries TRBV6-1 and TRBJ1-2; D not resolved. Trimming shortened V by 1 base and J by 3 bases, and 6 bases separated the two germline ends. Germline-derived CDR1 and CDR2 are MNHNS and SASEGT. The CDR3 is made up of 13 amino acids. CDR3 sequence reads: CASSEGGDYGYTF. The CDR3 DNA sequence: TGTGCCAGCAGTGAAGGGGGTGACTATGGCTACACCTTC.

V is TRBV6-5 and J is TRBJ1-2, with D unresolved. Germline V gives CDR1 MNHEY, CDR2 SVGAGI. Trimming shortened V by 6 bases and J by 7 bases, and 9 bases separated the two germline ends. The CDR3 has 11 residues. The CDR3 sequence: CASRREFGYTF. The CDR3 region has the DNA TGTGCCAGCAGGAGGGAATTTGGCTACACCTTC.

The V gene is TRBV5-6, the J gene TRBJ2-3; D is undetermined. Trimming removed 0 bases at V and 0 bases at J, with 8 bases between. CDR3 length: 15 residues. Germline CDR1 and CDR2: SGHDT and YYEEEE. Written as DNA, the CDR3 is TGTGCCAGCAGCTTGGGTAGTCCTAGCACAGATACGCAGTATTTT. Its translation: CASSLGSPSTDTQYF.

This sequence joins TRBV18 and TRBJ2-7; 7 bases agree with TRBD1. J was trimmed by 4 bases and V by 6 bases; bases with no gene match: 9. The CDR3 runs 14 residues. Germline lookup yields CDR1 KGHSH and CDR2 LQKENI. CDR3 sequence: CASSPGTDSYEQYF. DNA of the CDR3: TGTGCCAGCTCTCCCGGGACAGATAGTTACGAGCAGTACTTC.

V usage is TRBV6-1 and J usage is TRBJ1-2; weak D call: TRBD1 (5 bases). From germline, CDR1 is MNHNS and CDR2 SASEGT. Trimming left V 1 base short and J 5 bases short, with 11 bases between. This CDR3 spans 14 amino acids. The CDR3 DNA reads as TGTGCCAGCAGTGAAGGCGGGGGAGGGTATGGCTACACCTTC. This codes for CASSEGGGGYGYTF.

The genes are TRBV29-1 and TRBJ1-2; D might be TRBD1 (5 bases). In germline, CDR1 is SQVTM, CDR2 ANQGSEA. Trimming cost V 4 bases and J 3 bases, with 12 bases left between them. This CDR3 has 13 residues. In nucleotides, the CDR3 is TGCAGCGTTGTTGGGGGGACGGACTATGGCTACACCTTC. Protein: CSVVGGTDYGYTF.

The V gene is TRBV3-1 (or the pseudogene TRBV3-2), the J gene TRBJ1-2; TRBD1 might be the D (5 bases). CDR1 LGHDT and CDR2 YNNKEL come from the germline V gene (reference sequence). The germline V and J ends were trimmed by 1 base and 6 bases, with 9 bases remaining between them. This CDR3 is built from 13 residues. The CDR3 sequence: CASSQGLGDGYTF. The CDR3 DNA reads TGTGCCAGCAGCCAAGGTTTAGGGGATGGCTACACCTTC.

J is TRBJ1-1 and V is TRBV13; the D gene is possibly TRBD1 (5 bases). CDR1 PRHDT and CDR2 FYEKMQ come from the germline V gene (reference sequence). Between the trimmed V and J ends, which lost 7 bases and 5 bases, there was a span of 20 bases. CDR3 length: 15 amino acids. CDR3 region: CASIRGQMIWTEAFF. CDR3 nucleotide sequence: TGTGCCAGCATCCGTGGACAAATGATTTGGACTGAAGCTTTCTTT.

Notes on this clone: At the DNA level, this CDR3 is encoded by other sequences in the same sample as well. The chain employs TRBV18 and TRBJ2-5; D unclear. Germline V gene lookup returns CDR1 KGHSH and CDR2 LQKENI. CDR3 size: 13 residues. Trimming stripped 3 bases from V and 1 base from J, with 6 bases between. The CDR3 DNA reads as TGTGCCAGCTCACCCGGGTCCCAAGAGACCCAGTACTTC. It yields the protein CASSPGSQETQYF.

V gene TRBV2 combines with J gene TRBJ1-2; tentative D call: TRBD1 (6 bases). Trimming stripped 8 bases from V and 0 bases from J, with 13 bases between. The length of the CDR3 is 14 residues. Germline V gene data show CDR1 as SNHLY and CDR2 as FYNNEI. The CDR3 coding sequence is TGTGCCAGCTCCCCGAGGACAGCTAACTATGGCTACACCTTC. Protein: CASSPRTANYGYTF.

The rearrangement uses TRBV2 and TRBJ1-4; 9 bases fit TRBD1. The J segment lost 3 bases and the V segment lost 6 bases, leaving 5 bases of the junction unmatched. The CDR3 contains 15 residues. Looked up from germline, CDR1 is SNHLY and CDR2 is FYNNEI. The CDR3 sequence is CASRETGGSNEKLFF. In DNA form, the CDR3 reads TGTGCCAGCAGGGAAACAGGGGGCTCTAATGAAAAACTGTTTTTT. Looking up the rest from reference TRBV2 and TRBJ1-4 gives the full variable domain: EPEVTQTPSHQVTQMGQEVILRCVPISNHLYFYWYRQILGQKVEFLVSFYNNEISEKSEIFDDQFSVERPDGSNFTLKIRSTKLEDSAMYFCASRETGGSNEKLFFGSGTQLSVL.

The chain combines TRBV27 with TRBJ2-6, with D perhaps given as TRBD1 or TRBD2 (5 bases each). Germline CDR1 reads MNHEY; CDR2 reads SMNVEV (reference sequence). Trimming shortened V by 1 base and J by 0 bases, and 10 bases separated the two germline ends. This CDR3 contains 17 residues. The CDR3 DNA reads TGTGCCAGCAGTTTATGGGGACCCCTCTCTGGGGCCAACGTCCTGACTTTC. It codes for CASSLWGPLSGANVLTF.

V and J are TRBV6-1 and TRBJ2-3, with TRBD2 matching over 9 bases. Germline V lookup: CDR1 MNHNS, CDR2 SASEGT. The CDR3 totals 17 residues. Trimming took 2 bases from V and 2 from J; bases not matched to a gene: 8. Here the CDR3 DNA reads TGTGCCAGCAGTGAATGGGGTAGCGGGGGACTCACAGATACGCAGTATTTT. Protein sequence: CASSEWGSGGLTDTQYF.

The rearrangement uses TRBV6-6 and TRBJ2-5; possible D gene TRBD2, 6 bases. The CDR3 sequence is 15 residues long. Trimming left V 2 bases short and J 2 bases short, with 12 bases between. Germline CDR1 and CDR2: MNHNY and SVGAGI (reference sequence). In DNA form, the CDR3 reads TGTGCCAGCAGTTACCTCGGACTACCTCAAGAGACCCAGTACTTC. Protein sequence: CASSYLGLPQETQYF.